This T cell receptor (beta chain) was identified during a study of long-term antiretroviral therapy in people with HIV. The CDR3 is 13 amino acids. CDR1 and CDR2 (germline): SGHDT, YYEEEE. Trimming took 2 bases from V and 4 from J; bases not matched to a gene: 2. Broader study findings: HIV repertoires covered narrower CDR3 length ranges than controls did.

This clone is medium-sized (0.01 to 0.1%) within its sample. Its antigen remains unidentified. Runs used v3.0 of the immunoSEQ assay and were done at survey level. Generated by immunoSEQ multiplex PCR, the TCRdb table keeps only in-frame clones and is missing some. The sample carries some 31,000 clones, about 95% recorded once. The chain has TRBV5-6 and TRBJ1-2, with 7 bases aligning to TRBD1. The source is a man aged 25-45 years with HIV. The source was unsorted PBMCs, collected 5.3 years after starting antiretroviral therapy. The CDR3 region is CASSFRQGYGYTF. The CDR3 DNA reads as TGTGCCAGCAGCTTCCGACAGGGCTATGGCTACACCTTC.